The 3 T cell receptor beta chains below come from one sample, sequenced in a study of blood T cell repertoires in COVID-19. Only in-frame clones appear in the TCRdb table, and some are missing; sequencing was by immunoSEQ multiplex PCR. This sample carries more than 150,000 clones, 75% to 80% of them seen once, and the ten largest clones take over 11%. Sequenced: peripheral blood. The source of these receptors is a woman older than 75 with acute or convalescent COVID-19.

This clone was detected once. The gene calls are TRBV9 and TRBJ1-2; 8 bases are a match to TRBD1. The germline gives CDR1 SGDLS, CDR2 YYNGEE. Unmatched junction bases numbered 9, after V lost 4 bases and J lost 7 bases. CDR3 length: 14 residues. The chain's CDR3 is CASSPRGQGPGYTF. CDR3 coding DNA: TGTGCCAGCAGCCCCCGAGGACAGGGCCCTGGCTACACCTTC.

This clone was recorded once. The chain combines TRBV7-8 with TRBJ2-3; TRBD2 is a possible D gene (6 bases). V shed 5 bases and J shed 1 base, with 13 bases lying between them. CDR1 SGHVS and CDR2 FQNEAQ come from the germline V gene. The CDR3 has 15 amino acids. CDR3 loop: CASSLRDLRTDTQYF. The CDR3 region has the DNA TGTGCCAGCAGCCTCCGGGACTTACGCACAGATACGCAGTATTTT. Full variable domain (missing parts from reference TRBV7-8 and TRBJ2-3): GAGVSQSPRYKVAKRGQDVALRCDPISGHVSLFWYQQALGQGPEFLTYFQNEAQLDKSGLPSDRFFAERPEGSVSTLKIQRTQQEDSAVYLCASSLRDLRTDTQYFGPGTRLTVL.

This clone was counted between two and nine times. This chain links TRBV18 with TRBJ2-1, with TRBD1 matching over 7 bases. The CDR3 is 15 amino acids. The V gene end was trimmed by 4 bases and the J gene end by 6 bases; junction bases not matched to a gene: 9. Germline CDR1 KGHSH, CDR2 LQKENI. The CDR3 DNA reads TGTGCCAGCTCACAAAGACAGGGAATGGGCAATGAGCAGTTCTTC. This codes for CASSQRQGMGNEQFF.